These 20 T cell receptor beta chains originate from one sample sequenced in a study of cytomegalovirus exposure and HLA in healthy donors. In the PCR, 60 Vbeta and 13 Jbeta primers were used. Repertoires were generated with immunoSEQ multiplex PCR, while TCRdb's copy carries only in-frame clones and drops some. The sample carries about 170,000 clones, under 90% recorded once. Source material: PBMCs. The receptors come from a male donor in good health and CMV-seronegative.

This clone was recorded a few times. The chain is built from TRBV5-1 and TRBJ2-5; TRBD2 might be the D (5 bases). From germline, CDR1 is SGHRS and CDR2 YFSETQ. The CDR3 sequence is 16 residues long. V lost 0 bases and J 2 bases, leaving 14 bases between the germline ends. The CDR3 loop is CASSLAVIRGQETQYF. The CDR3 DNA follows: TGCGCCAGCAGCTTGGCCGTTATCCGGGGACAAGAGACCCAGTACTTC. The full variable domain, rest sourced from reference TRBV5-1 and TRBJ2-5, is KAGVTQTPRYLIKTRGQQVTLSCSPISGHRSVSWYQQTPGQGLQFLFEYFSETQRNKGNFPGRFSGRQFSNSRSEMNVSTLELGDSALYLCASSLAVIRGQETQYFGPGTRLLVL.

This clone came up once. This chain uses TRBV2 with TRBJ1-2; TRBD1 might be the D (5 bases). The CDR3 spans 15 residues. Germline V CDR1 and CDR2: SNHLY, FYNNEI. Trimming pared 2 bases from V and 2 bases from J, leaving 12 bases between. The CDR3 DNA reads TGTGCCAGCAGTGAAATAGTCAGGGCGAACTATGGCTACACCTTC. Translation gives CASSEIVRANYGYTF. Using reference TRBV2 and TRBJ1-2 for the parts outside the CDR3, the full variable domain is EPEVTQTPSHQVTQMGQEVILRCVPISNHLYFYWYRQILGQKVEFLVSFYNNEISEKSEIFDDQFSVERPDGSNFTLKIRSTKLEDSAMYFCASSEIVRANYGYTFGSGTRLTVV.

This chain uses TRBV7-9 with TRBJ2-5; maybe TRBD1 (6 bases). The V end was cut by 4 bases, the J end by 1 base, with 19 bases between. The CDR3 spans 17 residues. Germline values: CDR1 SEHNR, CDR2 FQNEAQ (reference sequence). Here the CDR3 DNA reads TGTGCCAGCAGCTCAACCCTAACAGGGTTCTTCCAAGAGACCCAGTACTTC. Amino acids: CASSSTLTGFFQETQYF.

The rearrangement joins TRBV7-9 to TRBJ2-5; TRBD2 agrees at 8 bases. The CDR3 is made up of 17 amino acids. The germline V gene has CDR1 SEHNR and CDR2 FQNEAQ (reference sequence). The ends lost 5 bases at V and 2 bases at J; junction bases unmatched: 13. In DNA, the CDR3 is TGTGCCAGCAGCGTGCCCGGGGGGGTATTAGTACAAGAGACCCAGTACTTC. This encodes CASSVPGGVLVQETQYF.

The chain uses TRBV28 and TRBJ2-2; 7 bases map to TRBD1. This CDR3 region has 14 residues. In germline, CDR1 is MDHEN, CDR2 SYDVKM. The ends lost 7 bases at V and 3 bases at J; junction bases unmatched: 5. CDR3: CASIQGSYTGELFF. For the CDR3, the DNA is TGTGCCAGCATACAGGGGTCGTACACCGGGGAGCTGTTTTTT.

This chain joins TRBV29-1 and TRBJ2-7, with D possibly being TRBD1 (6 bases). V lost 5 bases and J 5 bases, leaving 16 bases between the germline ends. Germline V gives CDR1 SQVTM, CDR2 ANQGSEA. The CDR3 totals 13 residues. CDR3 sequence (DNA): TGCAGCGTTTCGGCCCAGGGGCTCCACGAGCAGTACTTC. It encodes CSVSAQGLHEQYF.

The chain employs TRBV2 and TRBJ1-1; perhaps TRBD1 as D (6 bases). This CDR3 contains 16 residues. Trimming shortened V by 5 bases and J by 0 bases, and 16 bases separated the two germline ends. Looked up from germline, CDR1 is SNHLY and CDR2 is FYNNEI. CDR3 nucleotides: TGTGCCAGCAGTCCAAGGGGGGGTCGGATGAACACTGAAGCTTTCTTT. Residues: CASSPRGGRMNTEAFF.

The V gene is TRBV6-6, the J gene TRBJ2-1, with 7 bases fitting TRBD2. In germline, CDR1 is MNHNY, CDR2 SVGAGI (reference sequence). Trimming removed 7 bases from V and 0 bases from J; junction bases left unmatched: 6. This CDR3 region has 15 residues. In nucleotides, the CDR3 is TGTGCCAGCAAATTAGCGGGTAGCTCCTACAATGAGCAGTTCTTC. Protein: CASKLAGSSYNEQFF.

Only one count was recorded for this clone. The chain employs TRBV7-2 and TRBJ1-5; D unclear. Between the trimmed V and J ends, which lost 5 bases and 7 bases, there was a span of 12 bases. The germline gives CDR1 SGHTA, CDR2 FQGNSA. The CDR3 sequence is 13 residues long. The DNA for the CDR3 is TGTGCCAGCAGCCAAGTCCATGGCCAGCCCCAGCATTTT. Protein product: CASSQVHGQPQHF.

The chain links TRBV7-8 to TRBJ1-3; perhaps TRBD1 as D (6 bases). Trimming stripped 4 bases from V and 8 bases from J, with 12 bases between. Germline lookup yields CDR1 SGHVS and CDR2 FQNEAQ. CDR3 length equals 13 residues. Written as DNA, the CDR3 is TGTGCCAGCAGCTGGGGACAACATGACACCATATATTTT. Its translation: CASSWGQHDTIYF.

This clone was found a few times. The chain links TRBV2 to TRBJ2-2; TRBD1 is a possible D gene (7 bases). This CDR3 has 18 residues. Germline CDR1 and CDR2: SNHLY and FYNNEI. With 6 bases removed from V and 5 bases from J, the gap between germline ends came to 25 bases. The CDR3 bases are TGTGCCAGCAGCGTCAGGGCGGGACCCAGGGGGTGGACCGGGGAGCTGTTTTTT. Translation: CASSVRAGPRGWTGELFF.

This clone was detected once. The rearrangement links TRBV18 to TRBJ2-1; 10 bases align to TRBD1. Per the germline V gene, CDR1 is KGHSH and CDR2 is LQKENI. The CDR3 is made up of 16 amino acids. With V trimmed by 3 bases and J by 8 bases, 10 bases remained unmatched. The CDR3 DNA is TGTGCCAGCTCACCTTTACCGGGACAGGGGTCCCATGAGCAGTTCTTC. Its translation is CASSPLPGQGSHEQFF.

The chain is built from TRBV28 and TRBJ1-5, with D tentatively TRBD1 (6 bases). V lost 7 bases to trimming and J lost 2 bases, with 15 bases between them. Germline V lookup: CDR1 MDHEN, CDR2 SYDVKM. The CDR3 loop spans 15 amino acids. The CDR3 loop is CASTPRGSGNQPQHF. As DNA, the CDR3 is TGTGCCAGCACCCCCAGGGGTTCTGGCAATCAGCCCCAGCATTTT. The whole variable domain, filled in from reference TRBV28 and TRBJ1-5, reads DVKVTQSSRYLVKRTGEKVFLECVQDMDHENMFWYRQDPGLGLRLIYFSYDVKMKEKGDIPEGYSVSREKKERFSLILESASTNQTSMYLCASTPRGSGNQPQHFGDGTRLSIL.

This clone was found once. V gene TRBV6-5 combines with J gene TRBJ2-1; 8 bases map to TRBD2. CDR3 length: 15 amino acids. Germline lookup yields CDR1 MNHEY and CDR2 SVGAGI. With V trimmed by 3 bases and J by 9 bases, 10 bases remained unmatched. This CDR3 reads CASSYEAGGRGEQFF. In DNA, the CDR3 is TGTGCCAGCAGTTATGAGGCGGGGGGCCGGGGTGAGCAGTTCTTC.

V and J are TRBV5-6 and TRBJ2-7; 9 nucleotides line up with TRBD2. Germline lookup yields CDR1 SGHDT and CDR2 YYEEEE. With V trimmed by 6 bases and J by 2 bases, 9 bases remained unmatched. This CDR3 is built from 15 residues. This CDR3 is CASTPGAGGPYEQYF. The DNA for the CDR3 is TGTGCCAGCACCCCGGGAGCGGGGGGTCCCTACGAGCAGTACTTC.

Concerning this clone: Its ends do not fully match the called genes, so a read error is possible. The sample has other DNA sequences that encode this CDR3 too. CDR3 sequence reads: CARRCRQANQPQHF. The CDR3 region has the DNA TGTGCCAGAAGGTGTAGACAGGCTAATCAGCCTCAGCATTTT. V usage is TRBV5-3 and J usage is TRBJ1-5; possible D gene TRBD1, 6 bases. TRBV5-3 is an ORF for which the function is uncertain. The length of the CDR3 is 14 residues.

The CDR3 sequence: CASRQTESSYEQYF. In nucleotides, the CDR3 is TGTGCCAGCAGGCAGACAGAAAGCTCCTACGAGCAGTACTTC. The gene calls are TRBV28 and TRBJ2-7, with TRBD1 as a possible D gene (5 bases). Trimming pared 6 bases from V and 0 bases from J, leaving 12 bases between. The CDR3 is 14 amino acids. The germline CDR1 and CDR2 sequences are MDHEN and SYDVKM.

The rearrangement links TRBV7-8 to TRBJ2-3; maybe TRBD2 (6 bases). Germline V gene data show CDR1 as SGHVS and CDR2 as FQNEAQ. The CDR3 consists of 15 residues. Trimming took off 0 bases at V and 6 bases at J, with 13 bases between the two ends. The CDR3: CASSLARASADTQYF. In DNA form, the CDR3 reads TGTGCCAGCAGCTTAGCGCGGGCTAGCGCGGATACGCAGTATTTT. The full variable domain, rest sourced from reference TRBV7-8 and TRBJ2-3, is GAGVSQSPRYKVAKRGQDVALRCDPISGHVSLFWYQQALGQGPEFLTYFQNEAQLDKSGLPSDRFFAERPEGSVSTLKIQRTQQEDSAVYLCASSLARASADTQYFGPGTRLTVL.

V and J are TRBV6-4 and TRBJ2-1; 10 bases match TRBD2. There are 14 residues in the CDR3. CDR1 is MRHNA, CDR2 SNTAGT, per germline. Trimming at V came to 6 bases and at J to 7 bases, leaving 6 bases not matched to a gene. CDR3 region: CASSPSGSINEQFF. In DNA form, the CDR3 reads TGTGCCAGCAGCCCTAGCGGGAGTATTAATGAGCAGTTCTTC.

In its sample, this clone was seen a few times. CDR3 nucleotides: TGTGCCAGCAGGGGGTGGGGGGGTGGGGCCAACGTCCTGACTTTC. It translates to CASRGWGGGANVLTF. This sequence joins TRBV6-1 and TRBJ2-6, with 7 bases identical to TRBD2. Germline V gives CDR1 MNHNS, CDR2 SASEGT. This CDR3 spans 15 amino acids. After removal of 6 bases from V and 3 bases from J, the junction contained 5 bases not matched to a gene.